Detailed here is one T cell receptor (beta chain). Its specificity is unknown. The data were taken from a study of cytomegalovirus exposure and HLA in healthy donors. The J segment lost 1 base and the V segment lost 0 bases, leaving 9 bases of the junction unmatched. Germline V gene data show CDR1 as SGHDN and CDR2 as FVKESK. The CDR3 is made up of 18 amino acids. Study outcomes and limitations: Reported performance of the classifier showed diagnosis of cytomegalovirus status with high specificity and sensitivity. Most TCR beta V segments were productive about 90% or about 30% of the time in an earlier analysis.

Both 60 Vbeta primers and 13 Jbeta primers went into the PCR. TCRdb's copy holds only in-frame clones and misses some; the assay was immunoSEQ multiplex PCR. The data hold 90,000 to 130,000 clones, with over 60% observed a single time. Input material: PBMCs. The source is a man aged 25-45 years in good health and CMV-seropositive. The chain joins TRBV14 to TRBJ2-5; TRBD2 aligns across 9 bases. This chain's CDR3 is CASSQDRATSGGQETQYF. For the CDR3, the DNA is TGTGCCAGCAGCCAAGATAGGGCGACTAGCGGAGGCCAAGAGACCCAGTACTTC.